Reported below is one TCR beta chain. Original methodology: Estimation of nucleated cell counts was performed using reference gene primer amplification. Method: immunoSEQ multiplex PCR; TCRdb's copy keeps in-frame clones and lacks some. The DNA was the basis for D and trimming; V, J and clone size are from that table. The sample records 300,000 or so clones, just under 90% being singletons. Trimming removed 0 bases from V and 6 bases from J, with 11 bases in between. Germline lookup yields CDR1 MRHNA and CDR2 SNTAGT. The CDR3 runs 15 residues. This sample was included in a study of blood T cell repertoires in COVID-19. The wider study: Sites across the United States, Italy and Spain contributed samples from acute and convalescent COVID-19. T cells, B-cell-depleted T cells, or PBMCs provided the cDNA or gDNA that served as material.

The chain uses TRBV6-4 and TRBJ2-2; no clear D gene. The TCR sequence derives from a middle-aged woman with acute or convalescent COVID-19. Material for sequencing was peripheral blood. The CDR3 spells CASSDSGGSAGELFF. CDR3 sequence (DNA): TGTGCCAGCAGTGACTCCGGCGGAAGCGCCGGGGAGCTGTTTTTT.